One TCR beta chain is described in this entry. The time point denotes: patch test 1, 2 weeks after DPC sensitization. Treatment given: therapeutic diphenylcyclopropenone sensitization with weekly scalp DPC. The study extracted total RNA from unfractionated whole blood. These data belong to a study of human T cells and chemical hapten exposure. About the research overall: Small pooled library volume differences mainly caused per-sample TCR yield variation.

The V gene's germline CDR1 is SGHAT and CDR2 FQNNGV. The CDR3 runs to 15 residues. The V and J ends lost 6 bases and 0 bases respectively, with 12 bases between them. Unique molecular identifiers were attached to individual cDNA molecules within the library. TCRdb itself ran the RACE reads through MiXCR, one entry per CDR3 protein. The sample gives 75,000 to 100,000 distinct CDR3 sequences, about an eighth of which show up once; approximately 2% is in the top ten. Material: whole blood, obtained in connection with sensitization to the hapten diphenylcyclopropenone (DPC). The receptor comes from a woman in her forties with alopecia areata. Some clones in this sample may be carry-over from other donors' samples. The rearrangement joins TRBV11-2 to TRBJ2-1, with D uncertain. The CDR3 spells CASRTPQSSYNEQFF. CDR3 in DNA: TGTGCCAGCAGGACTCCCCAGAGCTCCTACAATGAGCAGTTCTTC.